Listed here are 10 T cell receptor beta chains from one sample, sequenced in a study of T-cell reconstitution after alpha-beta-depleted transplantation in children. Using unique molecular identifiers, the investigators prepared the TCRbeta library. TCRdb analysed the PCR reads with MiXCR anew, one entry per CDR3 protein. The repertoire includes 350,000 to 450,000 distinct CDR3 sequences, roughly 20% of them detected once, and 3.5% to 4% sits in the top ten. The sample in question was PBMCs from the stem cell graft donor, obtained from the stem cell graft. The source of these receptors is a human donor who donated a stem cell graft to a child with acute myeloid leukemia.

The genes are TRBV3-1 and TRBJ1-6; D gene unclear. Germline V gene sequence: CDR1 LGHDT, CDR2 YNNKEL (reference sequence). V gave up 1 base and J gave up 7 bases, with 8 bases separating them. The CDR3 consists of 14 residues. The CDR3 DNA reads TGTGCCAGCAGCCAAGGACGGACGAATTCACCCCTCCACTTT. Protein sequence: CASSQGRTNSPLHF.

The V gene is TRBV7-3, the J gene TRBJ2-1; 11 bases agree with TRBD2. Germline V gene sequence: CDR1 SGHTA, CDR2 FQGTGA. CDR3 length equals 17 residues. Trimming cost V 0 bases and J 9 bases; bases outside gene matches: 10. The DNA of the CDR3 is TGTGCCAGCAGCTTAACTGGCTCCGGTAGCGGGAGGGTTGAGCAGTTCTTC. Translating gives CASSLTGSGSGRVEQFF.

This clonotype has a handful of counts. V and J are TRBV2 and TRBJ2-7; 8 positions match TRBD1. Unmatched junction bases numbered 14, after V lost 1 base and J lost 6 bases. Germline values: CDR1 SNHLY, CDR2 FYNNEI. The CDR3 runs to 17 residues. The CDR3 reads CASSEDQAGGRSSEQYF. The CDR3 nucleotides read TGTGCCAGCAGTGAAGACCAGGCAGGGGGCCGCAGTAGCGAGCAGTACTTC.

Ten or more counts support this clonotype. As DNA, the CDR3 is TGTGCCAGCAGTTGGGACGGTTCGGCCTATGAAAAACTGTTTTTT. This gives the protein CASSWDGSAYEKLFF. The gene calls are TRBV12-3 or TRBV12-4 and TRBJ1-4, with a tentative D call TRBD1 (5 bases). The CDR3 is 15 amino acids. Trimming left V 4 bases short and J 6 bases short, with 15 bases between.

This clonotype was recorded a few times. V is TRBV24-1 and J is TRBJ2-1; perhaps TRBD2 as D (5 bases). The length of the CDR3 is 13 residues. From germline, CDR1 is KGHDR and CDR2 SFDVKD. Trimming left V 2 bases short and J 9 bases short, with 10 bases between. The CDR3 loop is CATSDWIGGEQFF. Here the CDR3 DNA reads TGTGCCACCAGTGATTGGATCGGAGGTGAGCAGTTCTTC.

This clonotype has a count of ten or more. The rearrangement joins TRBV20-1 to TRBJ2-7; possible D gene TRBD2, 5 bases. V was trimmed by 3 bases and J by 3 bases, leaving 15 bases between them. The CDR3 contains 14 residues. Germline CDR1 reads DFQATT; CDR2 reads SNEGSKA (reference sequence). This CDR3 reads CSARATGLGYEQYF. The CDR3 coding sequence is TGCAGTGCTAGGGCCACGGGATTAGGCTACGAGCAGTACTTC.

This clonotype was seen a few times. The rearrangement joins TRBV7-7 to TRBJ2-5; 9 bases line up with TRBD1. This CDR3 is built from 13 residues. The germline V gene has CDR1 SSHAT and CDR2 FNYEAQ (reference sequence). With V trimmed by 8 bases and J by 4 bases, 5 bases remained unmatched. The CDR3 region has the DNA TGTGCCAGCGGCGGACAGGGGCCAGAGACCCAGTACTTC. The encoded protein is CASGGQGPETQYF.

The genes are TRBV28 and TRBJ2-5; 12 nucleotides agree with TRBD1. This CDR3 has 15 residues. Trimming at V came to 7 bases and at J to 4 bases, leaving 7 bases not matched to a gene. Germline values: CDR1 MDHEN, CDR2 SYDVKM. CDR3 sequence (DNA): TGTGCCAGCACCTCAGGGACAGGGGGCCGAGAGACCCAGTACTTC. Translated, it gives CASTSGTGGRETQYF. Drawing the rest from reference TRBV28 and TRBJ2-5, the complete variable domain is DVKVTQSSRYLVKRTGEKVFLECVQDMDHENMFWYRQDPGLGLRLIYFSYDVKMKEKGDIPEGYSVSREKKERFSLILESASTNQTSMYLCASTSGTGGRETQYFGPGTRLLVL.

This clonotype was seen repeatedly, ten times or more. CDR3 coding DNA: TGCAGTGCTAGAGATGTGAAGCCTCTGGACTGGGCGCAGTATTTT. Translation: CSARDVKPLDWAQYF. This chain joins TRBV20-1 and TRBJ2-3, with D maybe TRBD2 (5 bases). The germline V gene has CDR1 DFQATT and CDR2 SNEGSKA (reference sequence). The CDR3 covers 15 residues. V dropped 0 bases and J dropped 10 bases, with 20 bases sitting between them.

CDR3 region: CASSLHSSGNTIYF. Here the CDR3 DNA reads TGTGCCAGCAGCTTGCACAGCTCTGGAAACACCATATATTTT. This rearrangement joins TRBV7-2 to TRBJ1-3; D gene uncertain. The germline CDR1 and CDR2 sequences are SGHTA and FQGNSA. This CDR3 has 14 residues. Trimming removed 3 bases from V and 0 bases from J, with 6 bases in between.